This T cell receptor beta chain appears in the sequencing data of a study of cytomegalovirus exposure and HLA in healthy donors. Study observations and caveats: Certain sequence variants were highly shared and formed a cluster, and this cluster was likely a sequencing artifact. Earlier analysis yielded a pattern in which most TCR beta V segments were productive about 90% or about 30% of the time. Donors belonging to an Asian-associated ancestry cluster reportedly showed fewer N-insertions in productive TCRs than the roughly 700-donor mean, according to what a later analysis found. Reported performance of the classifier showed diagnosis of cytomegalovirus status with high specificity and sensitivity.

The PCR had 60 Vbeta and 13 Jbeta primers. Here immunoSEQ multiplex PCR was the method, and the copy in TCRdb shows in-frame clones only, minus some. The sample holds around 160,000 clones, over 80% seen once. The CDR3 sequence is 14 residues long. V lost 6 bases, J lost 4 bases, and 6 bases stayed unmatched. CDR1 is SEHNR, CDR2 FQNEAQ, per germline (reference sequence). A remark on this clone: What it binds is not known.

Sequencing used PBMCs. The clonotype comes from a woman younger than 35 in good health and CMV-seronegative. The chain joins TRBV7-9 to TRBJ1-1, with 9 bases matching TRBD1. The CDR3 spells CASRYGQGSTEAFF. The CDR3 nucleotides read TGTGCCAGCAGATATGGACAGGGGTCCACTGAAGCTTTCTTT.